What follows are 27 T cell receptor beta chains derived from one specimen sequenced in a study of identical twins. MiXCR was run by TCRdb on the 5' RACE reads, yielding one entry per CDR3 protein. The profile shows about 890,000 distinct CDR3 sequences, 9% to 15% of them singletons. The data also belong to a second study, concerning yellow fever vaccine responses in identical twins.

The material sequenced was PBMCs. The receptors derive from a woman between 18 and 29 years old in good health.

This clonotype was seen repeatedly, ten times or more. This chain uses TRBV20-1 with TRBJ2-1; tentatively, D is TRBD2 (5 bases). V was cut by 4 bases and J by 3 bases, with 10 bases left in between. The CDR3 is 13 amino acids. Looked up from germline, CDR1 is DFQATT and CDR2 is SNEGSKA (reference sequence). The CDR3 DNA is TGCAGTGCTATTTTCGGGGACTACAATGAGCAGTTCTTC. It is translated as CSAIFGDYNEQFF.

The J gene is TRBJ2-1, the V gene TRBV7-9; TRBD2 is a possible D gene (6 bases). This CDR3 is built from 14 residues. V was pared by 1 base and J by 6 bases, with 10 bases between. Germline CDR1 is SEHNR and CDR2 is FQNEAQ (reference sequence). CDR3 in DNA: TGTGCCAGCAGCTTAGGGATGACTAGCAATGAGCAGTTCTTC. This sequence encodes CASSLGMTSNEQFF.

Turning to this clonotype: One end of the junction does not line up with germline, which may come from a read error. The chain is built from TRBV3-1 and TRBJ2-4, with a tentative D call TRBD2 (6 bases). Germline V gene lookup returns CDR1 LGHDT and CDR2 YNNKEL (reference sequence). The CDR3 contains 12 residues. The CDR3 coding sequence is TGTGCCAGCAGCTTTGTAAGCGGGTACCAGGACTTC. Its protein is CASSFVSGYQDF.

This chain connects TRBV19 to TRBJ2-3, with D possibly TRBD2 on 5 matching bases. With 6 bases removed from V and 2 bases from J, the gap between germline ends came to 9 bases. The CDR3 loop spans 13 amino acids. Germline CDR1 and CDR2: LNHDA and SQIVND (reference sequence). The CDR3 DNA sequence: TGTGCCAGTAGCGACCGGGACACAGATACGCAGTATTTT. It yields the protein CASSDRDTDTQYF. The complete variable domain, with remaining parts taken from reference TRBV19 and TRBJ2-3, reads DGGITQSPKYLFRKEGQNVTLSCEQNLNHDAMYWYRQDPGQGLRLIYYSQIVNDFQKGDIAEGYSVSREKKESFPLTVTSAQKNPTAFYLCASSDRDTDTQYFGPGTRLTVL.

The genes are TRBV12-3 or TRBV12-4 and TRBJ2-7, with D hard to call. V lost 2 bases and J lost 2, with 7 bases in between. The CDR3 has 13 residues. For the CDR3, the DNA is TGTGCCAGCAGTTTAATTAGTACCTACGAGCAGTACTTC. Its translation is CASSLISTYEQYF.

The rearrangement joins TRBV5-1 to TRBJ2-6; D is unresolved. The CDR3 spans 16 residues. Per germline, CDR1 SGHRS and CDR2 YFSETQ. The V gene lost 1 base and the J gene lost 0 bases, with 8 bases spanning the gap. The CDR3 spells CASSLTENSGANVLTF. Here the CDR3 DNA reads TGCGCCAGCAGCTTGACAGAGAACTCTGGGGCCAACGTCCTGACTTTC. Using reference TRBV5-1 and TRBJ2-6 for the parts outside the CDR3, the full variable domain is KAGVTQTPRYLIKTRGQQVTLSCSPISGHRSVSWYQQTPGQGLQFLFEYFSETQRNKGNFPGRFSGRQFSNSRSEMNVSTLELGDSALYLCASSLTENSGANVLTFGAGSRLTVL.

This clonotype was detected a few times. The chain employs TRBV28 and TRBJ1-3, with 7 bases that match TRBD1. With 5 bases clipped from V and 0 bases from J, the junction kept 7 bases outside the gene matches. CDR3 length equals 16 residues. Germline values: CDR1 MDHEN, CDR2 SYDVKM. In DNA form, the CDR3 reads TGTGCCAGCAGTCCCGCGACAGGGAGCTCTGGAAACACCATATATTTT. Translation gives CASSPATGSSGNTIYF.

CDR3 sequence reads: CASTPVSPNTGELFF. The CDR3 DNA sequence: TGTGCCAGCACCCCCGTTTCGCCGAACACCGGGGAGCTGTTTTTT. The chain links TRBV12-3 or TRBV12-4 to TRBJ2-2; D gene unclear. V was shortened by 7 bases and J by 0 bases, with 12 bases between the two germline ends. There are 15 residues in the CDR3.

This clonotype has only a few counts. V is TRBV24-1 and J is TRBJ2-5; no firm D call. The CDR3 sequence is 14 residues long. V gave up 6 bases and J gave up 2 bases, with 12 bases separating them. CDR1 is KGHDR and CDR2 is SFDVKD in the germline V gene. The CDR3 loop reads CATSNSPGQETQYF. The CDR3, as DNA: TGTGCCACCAGTAATTCACCCGGACAAGAGACCCAGTACTTC.

J is TRBJ1-1 and V is TRBV27; no firm D call. CDR3 size: 15 residues. CDR1 and CDR2 (germline): MNHEY, SMNVEV (reference sequence). V lost 5 bases to trimming and J lost 6 bases, with 19 bases between them. CDR3 sequence reads: CASSTVPGSFSEAFF. CDR3 coding DNA: TGTGCCAGCAGTACCGTCCCCGGGTCGTTTTCTGAAGCTTTCTTT.

In its sample, this clonotype was seen a few times. V usage is TRBV7-8 and J usage is TRBJ2-3; D unresolved. Germline V CDR1 and CDR2: SGHVS, FQNEAQ. The CDR3 contains 17 residues. Trimming removed 2 bases at V and 4 bases at J, with 19 bases between. The CDR3 sequence is CASSLRPSHSVADTQYF. The CDR3 bases are TGTGCCAGCAGCTTACGTCCCTCCCATTCTGTAGCAGATACGCAGTATTTT.

This chain connects TRBV15 to TRBJ2-2, with D hard to call. Germline values: CDR1 LNHNV, CDR2 YYDKDF (reference sequence). The CDR3 extends over 12 amino acids. The V end lost 4 bases, the J end lost 6 bases, and 6 bases lay between the germline ends. CDR3 DNA sequence: TGTGCCACCAGCATCGGCCCCGGGGAGCTGTTTTTT. Its protein product is CATSIGPGELFF.

This chain joins TRBV2 and TRBJ2-7; D is undetermined. V was trimmed by 3 bases and J by 0 bases, leaving 3 bases between them. Per germline, CDR1 SNHLY and CDR2 FYNNEI. CDR3 length equals 12 residues. The CDR3 sequence is CASSDNSYEQYV. In nucleotides, the CDR3 is TGTGCCAGCAGTGACAACTCCTACGAGCAGTACGTC.

There are a few counts of this clonotype. V and J are TRBV6-5 and TRBJ2-2; no clear D. The CDR3 runs 13 residues. V was trimmed by 3 bases and J by 6 bases, leaving 8 bases between them. The germline gives CDR1 MNHEY, CDR2 SVGAGI. The CDR3 here is CASSYSSAGELFF. CDR3 nucleotide sequence: TGTGCCAGCAGTTATTCGAGCGCCGGGGAGCTGTTTTTT.

This clonotype was detected many times. This chain uses TRBV5-6 with TRBJ2-1; 7 nucleotides line up with TRBD2. Germline V lookup: CDR1 SGHDT, CDR2 YYEEEE. V lost 1 base and J lost 0; bases outside the gene matches: 7. This CDR3 contains 17 residues. CDR3 loop: CASSLLASGYSYNEQFF. The DNA for the CDR3 is TGTGCCAGCAGCTTGTTGGCTAGCGGTTACTCCTACAATGAGCAGTTCTTC. Full variable domain (missing parts from reference TRBV5-6 and TRBJ2-1): DAGVTQSPTHLIKTRGQQVTLRCSPKSGHDTVSWYQQALGQGPQFIFQYYEEEERQRGNFPDRFSGHQFPNYSSELNVNALLLGDSALYLCASSLLASGYSYNEQFFGPGTRLTVL.

There are a few counts of this clonotype. V is TRBV3-1 and J is TRBJ2-3; D unclear. V gave up 0 bases and J gave up 1 base, with 17 bases separating them. Germline CDR1 is LGHDT and CDR2 is YNNKEL (reference sequence). The CDR3 runs to 18 residues. The CDR3 is CASSQDRGRRLGTDTQYF. In DNA form, the CDR3 reads TGTGCCAGCAGCCAAGATCGTGGTAGAAGACTGGGCACAGATACGCAGTATTTT.

This clonotype was observed many times. V usage is TRBV12-3 or TRBV12-4 and J usage is TRBJ2-1, with D uncertain. V was pared by 3 bases and J by 2 bases, with 11 bases between. This CDR3 is built from 15 residues. CDR3 in amino acids: CASSFEGLAYNEQFF. CDR3 DNA: TGTGCCAGCAGTTTTGAAGGGTTGGCCTACAATGAGCAGTTCTTC.

This clonotype has only a few counts. This chain joins TRBV7-9 and TRBJ1-2; D remains unclear. CDR1 and CDR2 from the germline V gene are SEHNR and FQNEAQ (reference sequence). Trimming stripped 1 base from V and 8 bases from J, with 14 bases between. The CDR3 runs 14 residues. CDR3 coding DNA: TGTGCCAGCAGCTTAGAGGTCGAGGGAGGCGGCTACACCTTC. Protein sequence: CASSLEVEGGGYTF.

This clonotype has just a few counts. The chain carries TRBV5-1 and TRBJ2-5, with TRBD2 matching 13 bases. From germline, CDR1 is SGHRS and CDR2 YFSETQ. V trimming: 8 bases; J trimming: 5 bases; junction bases outside the gene matches: 12. The CDR3 loop spans 16 amino acids. The CDR3, as DNA: TGCGCCAGTCATCCCCGGACTAGCGGGAGTTCTGAGACCCAGTACTTC. Its protein is CASHPRTSGSSETQYF.

This clonotype appeared a few times. The rearrangement links TRBV10-3 to TRBJ1-1; tentative D call: TRBD1 (5 bases). This CDR3 spans 13 amino acids. Germline CDR1 reads ENHRY; CDR2 reads SYGVKD. Trimming left V 5 bases short and J 1 base short, with 8 bases between. The CDR3 spells CAISPGGNTEAFF. CDR3 bases: TGTGCCATCAGTCCGGGGGGGAACACTGAAGCTTTCTTT.

This clonotype was found a few times. The rearrangement uses TRBV7-2 and TRBJ1-1; D not resolved. The CDR3 loop spans 13 amino acids. Germline-derived CDR1 and CDR2 are SGHTA and FQGNSA. Between the trimmed V and J ends, which lost 5 bases and 4 bases, there was a span of 11 bases. CDR3 nucleotides: TGTGCCAGCAGCCGGAGAATTAGCACTGAAGCTTTCTTT. It translates to CASSRRISTEAFF.

The genes are TRBV28 and TRBJ2-5; 8 bases are a match to TRBD1. The V gene end was trimmed by 1 base and the J gene end by 0 bases; junction bases not matched to a gene: 13. Germline V gives CDR1 MDHEN, CDR2 SYDVKM. The CDR3 consists of 19 residues. CDR3 bases: TGTGCCAGCAGTTTATTGGGAACAGGGGGGTCAGGGCACCAAGAGACCCAGTACTTC. This codes for CASSLLGTGGSGHQETQYF.

J is TRBJ2-3 and V is TRBV27; TRBD2 matches 11 bases. Germline V gives CDR1 MNHEY, CDR2 SMNVEV (reference sequence). This CDR3 comprises 17 residues. Germline trimming cut 5 bases from V and 1 base from J; bases unmatched to any gene: 8. The CDR3 spells CASSGDSGRVGTDTQYF. The CDR3 nucleotides read TGTGCCAGCAGTGGTGATAGCGGGAGGGTCGGCACAGATACGCAGTATTTT.

This clonotype was seen more than once but under ten times. The genes are TRBV12-3 or TRBV12-4 and TRBJ2-2, with D unclear. The length of the CDR3 is 15 residues. Trimming pared 3 bases from V and 6 bases from J, leaving 14 bases between. CDR3 loop: CASSFDLVRPGELFF. The CDR3 DNA reads TGTGCCAGCAGTTTTGATCTCGTGCGGCCCGGGGAGCTGTTTTTT.

This clonotype has only a few counts. This chain uses TRBV4-2 with TRBJ1-2; D is ambiguous. CDR1 and CDR2 (germline): LGHNA, YNFKEQ. The CDR3 is made up of 15 amino acids. V was cut by 0 bases and J by 3 bases, with 11 bases left in between. CDR3 DNA: TGTGCCAGCAGCCAAGATCTTTTTGGCGACTATGGCTACACCTTC. Protein product: CASSQDLFGDYGYTF.

This clonotype was observed a few times. The chain couples TRBV9 to TRBJ2-7, with a possible D match to TRBD2 (6 bases). V lost 2 bases and J lost 7, with 16 bases in between. Germline-derived CDR1 and CDR2 are SGDLS and YYNGEE. The CDR3 runs 14 residues. This CDR3 is CASSVSGSFREQYF. The CDR3, as DNA: TGTGCCAGCAGCGTGAGCGGGTCCTTTAGAGAGCAGTACTTC.

The sample holds a few counts of this clonotype. The chain is built from TRBV18 and TRBJ2-7; a possible D gene is TRBD1 (5 bases). Germline loops: CDR1 KGHSH, CDR2 LQKENI. V dropped 4 bases and J dropped 7 bases, with 14 bases sitting between them. This CDR3 has 13 amino acids. CDR3 region: CASSQGYSGEQYF. Here the CDR3 DNA reads TGTGCCAGCTCACAGGGCTACTCAGGGGAGCAGTACTTC.